This T cell receptor beta chain is drawn from a study of blood T cell repertoires in COVID-19. Grouping used clinical history reported by participants in a survey and questionnaire. Profiled with immunoSEQ multiplex PCR; TCRdb holds only in-frame clones, not every one. Among 280,000 or so clones listed, about 90% were seen once. From germline, CDR1 is SGDLS and CDR2 YYNGEE. The V segment lost 0 bases and the J segment 4 bases; nucleotides outside the gene matches: 6. The CDR3 runs to 15 residues. The TCR was taken from a young woman with acute COVID-19. The sequencing input was PBMCs or T cells enriched from blood (not recorded which). The chain is built from TRBV9 and TRBJ1-1, with TRBD1 identical over 7 bases. This CDR3 reads CASSVALGDSTEAFF. The CDR3 DNA is TGTGCCAGCAGCGTAGCCCTGGGGGACAGCACTGAAGCTTTCTTT.